A selection of T cell receptor beta chains follows, all from one sample in a study of blood T cell repertoires in COVID-19. Assay used: immunoSEQ multiplex PCR; TCRdb lists only in-frame clones, some missing. The data hold about 170,000 clones, with roughly 80% observed a single time. Sequencing was done on a sample of peripheral blood. Receptor source: a woman older than 75 with COVID-19, enrolled during active disease. Both conserved end residues are part of each CDR3. The order of the fields is J gene, V gene, D gene, clone size, CDR3 protein, CDR3 DNA. D genes are given only for firm matches. Some rows have no size entry. The others give once, few or many, or a class for an expanded clone.

TRBJ2-7	TRBV6-5	.	.	CASTFPGGNEQYF	TGTGCCAGCACCTTCCCTGGGGGCAACGAGCAGTACTTC
TRBJ2-7	TRBV28	TRBD2	.	CASSFSSGSQVEQYF	TGTGCCAGCAGTTTTTCTAGCGGGAGTCAGGTCGAGCAGTACTTC
TRBJ1-1	TRBV6-5	TRBD1	.	CASRSDRGLTEAFF	TGTGCCAGCAGATCGGACAGGGGACTTACTGAAGCTTTCTTT
TRBJ1-2	TRBV7-2	.	.	CASSVGQPVGGYTF	TGTGCCAGCAGCGTCGGACAGCCGGTGGGTGGCTACACCTTC
TRBJ1-3	TRBV2	.	.	CASRPSGSSGNTIYF	TGTGCCAGCAGACCATCGGGGAGCTCTGGAAACACCATATATTTT
TRBJ1-1	TRBV28	.	.	CASTRALNTEAFF	TGTGCCAGCACCAGGGCGTTGAACACTGAAGCTTTCTTT
TRBJ1-6	TRBV7-3	.	.	CASSPTADSPLHF	TGTGCCAGCAGCCCGACCGCGGATTCACCCCTCCACTTT
TRBJ1-2	TRBV5-1	.	.	CASSLADGGDYGYTF	TGCGCCAGCAGCTTGGCCGATGGAGGTGACTATGGCTACACCTTC
TRBJ2-2	TRBV5-1	TRBD1	.	CASRYRGQDTGELFF	TGCGCCAGCCGGTACAGGGGGCAGGACACCGGGGAGCTGTTTTTT
TRBJ2-2	TRBV9	TRBD2	.	CASSVGGGADGELFF	TGTGCCAGCAGCGTCGGCGGGGGGGCCGACGGGGAGCTGTTTTTT
TRBJ2-2	TRBV9	TRBD2	few	CASSKGLAGAGGELFF	TGTGCCAGCAGCAAGGGACTAGCGGGAGCTGGCGGGGAGCTGTTTTTT
TRBJ2-2	TRBV9	TRBD2	.	CASSAGAGALGGELFF	TGTGCCAGCAGCGCAGGAGCGGGAGCGCTGGGCGGGGAGCTGTTTTTT
TRBJ1-6	TRBV25-1	TRBD1	.	CASSMTGYNSPLHF	TGTGCCAGCAGTATGACAGGGTATAATTCACCCCTCCACTTT
TRBJ2-1	TRBV24-1	TRBD2	.	CATSEPRLAGVVDEQFF	TGTGCCACCAGTGAACCCAGACTAGCGGGAGTTGTAGATGAGCAGTTCTTC
TRBJ1-1	TRBV7-3	.	.	CASSPRGNTEAFF	TGTGCCAGCAGCCCCAGGGGTAACACTGAAGCTTTCTTT
TRBJ1-2	TRBV6-5	.	.	CASRLSSGKTYGYTF	TGTGCCAGCCGCCTCTCTTCAGGGAAGACCTATGGCTACACCTTC
TRBJ2-2	TRBV7-3	.	once	CASSLSPTLAPGELFF	TGTGCCAGCAGCTTAAGCCCAACTCTAGCTCCCGGGGAGCTGTTTTTT
TRBJ2-1	TRBV9	TRBD2	.	CASSVDATSGSFFF	TGTGCCAGCAGCGTAGATGCGACTAGCGGGAGTTTTTTCTTC
TRBJ2-7	TRBV20-1	.	few	CSALPFYEQYF	TGCAGTGCCCTTCCGTTCTACGAGCAGTACTTC
TRBJ1-4	TRBV15	.	.	CATSRDDRPEKLFF	TGTGCCACCAGCAGAGACGACAGGCCTGAAAAACTGTTTTTT
TRBJ1-5	TRBV6-5	TRBD1	once	CASTPTGRSNQPQHF	TGTGCCAGCACCCCGACAGGGCGAAGCAATCAGCCCCAGCATTTT
TRBJ1-5	TRBV7-9	.	.	CASSAGNSNQPQHF	TGTGCCAGCAGCGCCGGGAATAGCAATCAGCCCCAGCATTTT
TRBJ1-2	TRBV6-1	.	.	CASSDPGWDYGYTF	TGTGCCAGCAGTGATCCGGGGTGGGACTATGGCTACACCTTC
TRBJ2-5	TRBV9	TRBD1	.	CASSRDSQETQYF	TGTGCCAGCAGCAGGGACAGCCAAGAGACCCAGTACTTC
TRBJ1-1	TRBV7-3	.	.	CASSLRKLDTEAFF	TGTGCCAGCAGCTTAAGAAAGCTAGACACTGAAGCTTTCTTT
TRBJ2-3	TRBV7-3	TRBD2	.	CASSTSGGTSGDTQYF	TGTGCCAGCAGCACCAGCGGGGGAACCTCAGGAGATACGCAGTATTTT
TRBJ1-4	TRBV5-1	TRBD1	once	CASSLQGTNEKLFF	TGCGCCAGCAGCTTACAGGGGACTAATGAAAAACTGTTTTTT